The next 3 T cell receptor beta chains were all read from a single sample in a study of patients and donors after allogeneic stem cell transplantation. TCRdb called the RT-PCR reads again in MiXCR, with one record for every CDR3 protein. The sample carries roughly 940,000 distinct CDR3 sequences, 18% recorded once. Sequenced: blood, either unsorted or a sorted T cell fraction (not recorded which). The origin of the receptors is a human donor who was either an allogeneic HSCT recipient or a stem cell or donor lymphocyte infusion donor (not recorded which). It is not recorded whose cells these are; they may come from a transplant donor.

This clonotype occurred a few times. The gene calls are TRBV6-1 and TRBJ2-1; weak D call: TRBD1 (6 bases). The ends were cut back, 6 bases at V and 10 bases at J, with 22 bases in the middle. Germline-derived CDR1 and CDR2 are MNHNS and SASEGT. The CDR3 consists of 15 residues. The CDR3 spells CASSSGTRPVREQFF. Written as DNA, the CDR3 is TGTGCCAGCAGCTCCGGGACACGACCTGTTAGGGAGCAGTTCTTC.

This sequence joins TRBV7-6 and TRBJ2-3, with a tentative D call TRBD2 (6 bases). CDR1 and CDR2 (germline): SGHVS, FNYEAQ. The V end lost 4 bases, the J end lost 1 base, and 15 bases lay between the germline ends. The CDR3 has 16 amino acids. CDR3 region: CASSSPMEGRTDTQYF. The DNA of the CDR3 is TGTGCCAGCAGCTCACCTATGGAGGGGCGCACAGATACGCAGTATTTT. Full variable domain (remainder filled in from reference TRBV7-6 and TRBJ2-3): GAGVSQSPRYKVTKRGQDVALRCDPISGHVSLYWYRQALGQGPEFLTYFNYEAQQDKSGLPNDRFSAERPEGSISTLTIQRTEQRDSAMYRCASSSPMEGRTDTQYFGPGTRLTVL.

The CDR3 nucleotides read TGTGCCAGCTCACCGATCCTCGGGACAGCCAACTATGGCTACACCTTC. Translating it yields CASSPILGTANYGYTF. The chain is built from TRBV18 and TRBJ1-2; the match to TRBD1 covers 7 bases. Germline V lookup: CDR1 KGHSH, CDR2 LQKENI. The ends lost 3 bases at V and 2 bases at J; junction bases unmatched: 9. The CDR3 sequence is 16 residues long.